The next 28 T cell receptor beta chains were all read from a single sample in a study of cytomegalovirus exposure and HLA in healthy donors. Use of 60 Vbeta and 13 Jbeta primers characterized the PCR. This table comes from immunoSEQ multiplex PCR, and its TCRdb copy is limited to in-frame clones, with some not included. Its listing shows around 45,000 clones. Sequencing was performed on PBMCs. The receptors originated from a male donor in good health and CMV-seronegative.

The rearrangement joins TRBV5-4 to TRBJ1-2, with TRBD1 identical over 7 bases. V trimming: 4 bases; J trimming: 1 base; junction bases outside the gene matches: 7. This CDR3 region has 15 residues. Germline V lookup: CDR1 SGHNT, CDR2 YYREEE (reference sequence). CDR3 coding DNA: TGTGCCAGCAGCACTCAGACAGGGTTTAACTATGGCTACACCTTC. Amino acids: CASSTQTGFNYGYTF.

The chain recombines TRBV6-5 with TRBJ1-2; 12 positions match TRBD1. This CDR3 has 13 amino acids. J was trimmed by 7 bases and V by 8 bases; bases with no gene match: 5. CDR1 and CDR2 from the germline V gene are MNHEY and SVGAGI. The CDR3 coding sequence is TGTGCCAGCGGCCGGGACAGGGGGCTTGGCTACACCTTC. Protein: CASGRDRGLGYTF.

This rearrangement joins TRBV5-6 to TRBJ1-1; 8 positions match TRBD1. This CDR3 has 16 residues. The germline CDR1 and CDR2 sequences are SGHDT and YYEEEE. Trimming at V came to 0 bases and at J to 2 bases, leaving 6 bases not matched to a gene. The CDR3 loop reads CASSLDYGTGNTEAFF. In DNA form, the CDR3 reads TGTGCCAGCAGCTTGGATTACGGGACAGGCAACACTGAAGCTTTCTTT.

The gene calls are TRBV6-6 and TRBJ1-5; tentative D call: TRBD1 (6 bases). The CDR3 runs to 13 residues. Per the germline V gene, CDR1 is MNHNY and CDR2 is SVGAGI (reference sequence). V lost 6 bases to trimming and J lost 7 bases, with 13 bases between them. The CDR3 nucleotides are TGTGCCAGCAGGGACAGCGTTCGGCAGCCCCAGCATTTT. This codes for CASRDSVRQPQHF.

The rearrangement uses TRBV30 and TRBJ1-5; D gene unclear. CDR3 length equals 14 residues. The V and J ends lost 0 bases and 4 bases respectively, with 10 bases between them. Germline V CDR1 and CDR2: GTSNPN, SVGIG (reference sequence). As DNA, the CDR3 is TGTGCCTGGAGTGTGGGAGGGCTGAATCAGCCCCAGCATTTT. It specifies CAWSVGGLNQPQHF.

The chain links TRBV19 to TRBJ1-2; no clear D gene. The V end lost 6 bases, the J end lost 4 bases, and 12 bases lay between the germline ends. The CDR3 has 13 residues. Germline CDR1 reads LNHDA; CDR2 reads SQIVND (reference sequence). Here the CDR3 DNA reads TGTGCCAGTAGCAATACGGTTTCCTATGGCTACACCTTC. Its translation is CASSNTVSYGYTF.

For the CDR3, the DNA is TGTGCCAGCAGTGCCCAAGACAGAAGGTACGAGCAGTACTTC. Residues: CASSAQDRRYEQYF. This chain uses TRBV6-4 with TRBJ2-7, with a possible D match to TRBD1 (5 bases). In germline, CDR1 is MRHNA, CDR2 SNTAGT. This CDR3 contains 14 residues. V was pared by 4 bases and J by 4 bases, with 14 bases between.

V is TRBV12-5 and J is TRBJ1-5, with D tentatively TRBD1 (5 bases). Germline CDR1 is LGHNT and CDR2 is FRNRAP. The CDR3 is 15 amino acids. Trimming removed 0 bases at V and 4 bases at J, with 10 bases between. Written as DNA, the CDR3 is TGTGCTAGTGGTTTGGTCGGCGGGGGGAATCAGCCCCAGCATTTT. It specifies CASGLVGGGNQPQHF.

This chain connects TRBV6-1 to TRBJ1-2; 9 bases line up with TRBD1. Losses at the gene ends were 8 bases for V and 1 base for J; bases not matched to a gene: 5. The CDR3 consists of 14 residues. Germline CDR1 MNHNS, CDR2 SASEGT. CDR3 loop: CASQTGGLNYGYTF. CDR3 coding DNA: TGTGCCAGCCAAACAGGGGGCCTTAACTATGGCTACACCTTC.

This sequence joins TRBV4-2 and TRBJ2-7, with D possibly TRBD2 on 5 matching bases. The V end was cut by 5 bases, the J end by 2 bases, with 13 bases between. CDR1 is LGHNA and CDR2 is YNFKEQ in the germline V gene. This CDR3 has 14 residues. The CDR3 coding sequence is TGTGCCAGCAGCTCCCGTGAGGGCCCCTACGAGCAGTACTTC. Translated: CASSSREGPYEQYF.

The V gene is TRBV20-1, the J gene TRBJ1-4; D is ambiguous. The germline CDR1 and CDR2 sequences are DFQATT and SNEGSKA (reference sequence). This CDR3 contains 11 residues. The CDR3 nucleotides are TGCACCCTTTGGGCAAATGAAAAACTGTTTTTT. It is translated as CTLWANEKLFF.

The chain joins TRBV5-1 to TRBJ2-5; D is unresolved. The length of the CDR3 is 15 residues. V was trimmed by 4 bases and J by 4 bases, leaving 17 bases between them. Germline V CDR1 and CDR2: SGHRS, YFSETQ. CDR3 protein: CASSPPLPIGETQYF. The CDR3 DNA follows: TGCGCCAGCAGCCCCCCGCTCCCCATCGGAGAGACCCAGTACTTC.

This sequence joins TRBV9 and TRBJ2-2, with 9 bases lining up with TRBD2. The CDR3 is 17 amino acids. Germline CDR1 reads SGDLS; CDR2 reads YYNGEE. The ends lost 1 base at V and 2 bases at J; junction bases unmatched: 6. The CDR3 DNA sequence: TGTGCCAGCAGCGTAATAGGGGGACTAGCAAACACCGGGGAGCTGTTTTTT. Encoded protein: CASSVIGGLANTGELFF.

The CDR3: CASSQDVSSGANVLTF. CDR3 sequence (DNA): TGCGCCAGCAGCCAAGACGTGAGCTCTGGGGCCAACGTCCTGACTTTC. The chain joins TRBV4-3 to TRBJ2-6; no reliable D call. This CDR3 is built from 16 residues. Trimming took 0 bases from V and 0 from J, leaving 6 bases between them. From germline, CDR1 is LGHNA and CDR2 YSLEER.

This chain uses TRBV30 with TRBJ1-3, with a possible D match to TRBD1 (5 bases). The CDR3 length is 14 residues. Germline assignment: CDR1 GTSNPN and CDR2 SVGIG (reference sequence). Trimming pared 5 bases from V and 0 bases from J, leaving 11 bases between. CDR3 sequence: CAWGRGGSGNTIYF. CDR3 nucleotides: TGTGCCTGGGGACGGGGGGGCTCTGGAAACACCATATATTTT.

The rearrangement joins TRBV6-6 to TRBJ2-7; 10 bases map to TRBD1. V trimming: 4 bases; J trimming: 1 base; junction bases outside the gene matches: 7. The CDR3 has 16 residues. Germline V CDR1 and CDR2: MNHNY, SVGAGI (reference sequence). The CDR3 bases are TGTGCCAGCAGTTCCCGGAGGACAGGGGGTTCCTACGAGCAGTACTTC. Amino acid sequence: CASSSRRTGGSYEQYF.

This chain connects TRBV4-1 to TRBJ2-3; 8 bases fit TRBD2. The germline V gene has CDR1 MGHRA and CDR2 YSYEKL. The J segment lost 2 bases and the V segment lost 1 base, leaving 14 bases of the junction unmatched. This CDR3 contains 19 residues. CDR3 DNA: TGCGCCAGCAGCCAAGCCGCGGTCGGCGGGGGGAAATTCACAGATACGCAGTATTTT. It codes for CASSQAAVGGGKFTDTQYF.

This rearrangement joins TRBV30 to TRBJ1-1, with 7 nucleotides matching TRBD1. V shed 0 bases, J shed 5 bases, and the junction held 12 bases outside the gene matches. The CDR3 runs 16 residues. Per the germline V gene, CDR1 is GTSNPN and CDR2 is SVGIG (reference sequence). CDR3 region: CAWSVWQGVRGTEAFF. The CDR3 nucleotides are TGTGCCTGGAGTGTTTGGCAGGGGGTGAGGGGAACTGAAGCTTTCTTT. The full variable domain, rest sourced from reference TRBV30 and TRBJ1-1, is SQTIHQWPATLVQPVGSPLSLECTVEGTSNPNLYWYRQAAGRGLQLLFYSVGIGQISSEVPQNLSASRPQDRQFILSSKKLLLSDSGFYLCAWSVWQGVRGTEAFFGQGTRLTVV.

The V and J genes are TRBV15 and TRBJ1-5; D unresolved. The CDR3 runs to 13 residues. The germline V and J ends were trimmed by 1 base and 4 bases, with 5 bases remaining between them. Germline CDR1 reads LNHNV; CDR2 reads YYDKDF (reference sequence). CDR3 protein: CATSRASNQPQHF. The CDR3 nucleotides are TGTGCCACCAGCAGAGCCAGTAATCAGCCCCAGCATTTT.

V is TRBV6-1 and J is TRBJ1-2, with 9 nucleotides matching TRBD1. This CDR3 is 15 amino acids long. J was trimmed by 3 bases and V by 4 bases; bases with no gene match: 6. In germline, CDR1 is MNHNS, CDR2 SASEGT. The CDR3 sequence: CASSGTGERHYGYTF. The CDR3 nucleotides read TGTGCCAGCAGTGGGACAGGGGAGCGGCACTATGGCTACACCTTC.

CDR3: CASSSGLTGELFF. Here the CDR3 DNA reads TGTGCCAGCAGCTCCGGACTAACCGGGGAGCTGTTTTTT. This chain connects TRBV7-6 to TRBJ2-2, with D perhaps matching TRBD2 (6 bases). V was pared by 4 bases and J by 5 bases, with 8 bases between. Germline CDR1 and CDR2: SGHVS and FNYEAQ. The CDR3 totals 13 residues.

The chain has TRBV18 and TRBJ2-3; 8 bases agree with TRBD2. V was pared by 3 bases and J by 3 bases, with 8 bases of the junction left unmatched. Per the germline V gene, CDR1 is KGHSH and CDR2 is LQKENI. The CDR3 has 16 amino acids. The chain's CDR3 is CASSPPGTSGTDTQYF. The DNA for the CDR3 is TGTGCCAGCTCACCCCCCGGGACTAGTGGTACAGATACGCAGTATTTT.

The gene calls are TRBV4-3 and TRBJ2-7; 13 bases map to TRBD2. Germline CDR1 reads LGHNA; CDR2 reads YSLEER. This CDR3 region has 16 residues. Trimming cost V 1 base and J 1 base; bases outside gene matches: 1. Here the CDR3 reads CASSQGTSGGSYEQYF. Written as DNA, the CDR3 is TGCGCCAGCAGCCAAGGGACTAGCGGGGGATCCTACGAGCAGTACTTC.

V and J are TRBV9 and TRBJ2-7; D perhaps matches TRBD2 (7 bases). Per germline, CDR1 SGDLS and CDR2 YYNGEE. The V end lost 0 bases, the J end lost 7 bases, and 14 bases lay between the germline ends. This CDR3 spans 14 amino acids. The CDR3 is CASSVGGGAQEQYF. In DNA form, the CDR3 reads TGTGCCAGCAGCGTAGGAGGGGGGGCGCAGGAGCAGTACTTC.

The V call is TRBV5-6, the J call TRBJ2-7, with no clear D. The CDR3 consists of 13 residues. CDR1 is SGHDT and CDR2 is YYEEEE in the germline V gene. V was pared by 0 bases and J by 0 bases, with 4 bases between. The CDR3 spells CASSLVSSYEQYF. CDR3 DNA: TGTGCCAGCAGCTTGGTCAGCTCCTACGAGCAGTACTTC.

The chain uses TRBV4-1 and TRBJ2-7; 7 positions agree with TRBD1. Germline V lookup: CDR1 MGHRA, CDR2 YSYEKL. The CDR3 loop spans 13 amino acids. V trimming: 4 bases; J trimming: 7 bases; junction bases outside the gene matches: 7. The CDR3 loop is CASSPRQGLEQYF. The CDR3 coding sequence is TGCGCCAGCAGCCCCCGACAGGGCCTGGAGCAGTACTTC.

The V gene is TRBV7-2, the J gene TRBJ1-1; D uncertain. CDR3 length: 12 residues. Trimming removed 6 bases from V and 7 bases from J, with 12 bases in between. In germline, CDR1 is SGHTA, CDR2 FQGNSA. The CDR3 here is CASSWARSEAFF. In DNA form, the CDR3 reads TGTGCCAGCAGTTGGGCCCGTAGTGAAGCTTTCTTT.

The V gene is TRBV5-1, the J gene TRBJ2-2, with a possible D match to TRBD2 (5 bases). V was cut by 4 bases and J by 10 bases, with 11 bases left in between. This CDR3 has 12 residues. Germline V lookup: CDR1 SGHRS, CDR2 YFSETQ. The CDR3 spells CASSVGLEELFF. DNA for the CDR3: TGCGCCAGCAGCGTCGGACTGGAGGAGCTGTTTTTT.